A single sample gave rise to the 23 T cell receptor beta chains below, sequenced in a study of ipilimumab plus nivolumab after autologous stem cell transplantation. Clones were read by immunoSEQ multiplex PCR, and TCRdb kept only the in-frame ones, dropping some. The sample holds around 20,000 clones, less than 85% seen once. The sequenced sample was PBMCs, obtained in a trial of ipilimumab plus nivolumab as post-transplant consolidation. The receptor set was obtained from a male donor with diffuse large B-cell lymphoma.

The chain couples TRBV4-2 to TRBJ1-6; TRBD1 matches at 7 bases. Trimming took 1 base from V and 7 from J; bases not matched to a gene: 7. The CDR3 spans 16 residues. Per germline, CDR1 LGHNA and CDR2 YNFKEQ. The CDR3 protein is CASSQGGAGGNSPLHF. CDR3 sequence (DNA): TGTGCCAGCAGCCAAGGAGGAGCAGGGGGAAATTCACCCCTCCACTTT.

As DNA, the CDR3 is TGTGCCAGCAGTTCGGGAGGGGGATCTGGAAACACCATATATTTT. This codes for CASSSGGGSGNTIYF. The genes are TRBV28 and TRBJ1-3, with D maybe TRBD1 (6 bases). V lost 4 bases to trimming and J lost 1 base, with 11 bases between them. Germline-derived CDR1 and CDR2 are MDHEN and SYDVKM. This CDR3 contains 15 residues. Filled out from reference TRBV28 and TRBJ1-3, the complete variable domain reads DVKVTQSSRYLVKRTGEKVFLECVQDMDHENMFWYRQDPGLGLRLIYFSYDVKMKEKGDIPEGYSVSREKKERFSLILESASTNQTSMYLCASSSGGGSGNTIYFGEGSWLTVV.

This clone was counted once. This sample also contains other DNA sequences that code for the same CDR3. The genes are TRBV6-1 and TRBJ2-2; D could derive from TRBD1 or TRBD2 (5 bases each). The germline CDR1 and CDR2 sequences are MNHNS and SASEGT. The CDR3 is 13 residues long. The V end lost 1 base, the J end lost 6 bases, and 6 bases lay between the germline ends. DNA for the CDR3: TGTGCCAGCAGTGAAGTGGGGGCCGGGGAGCTGTTTTTT. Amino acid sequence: CASSEVGAGELFF.

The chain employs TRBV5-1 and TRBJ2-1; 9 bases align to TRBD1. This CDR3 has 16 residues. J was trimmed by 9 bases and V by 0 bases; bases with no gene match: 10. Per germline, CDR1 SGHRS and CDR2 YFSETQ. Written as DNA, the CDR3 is TGCGCCAGCAGCTTGGACGCCGGGACAGGGTTCGGTGAGCAGTTCTTC. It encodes CASSLDAGTGFGEQFF.

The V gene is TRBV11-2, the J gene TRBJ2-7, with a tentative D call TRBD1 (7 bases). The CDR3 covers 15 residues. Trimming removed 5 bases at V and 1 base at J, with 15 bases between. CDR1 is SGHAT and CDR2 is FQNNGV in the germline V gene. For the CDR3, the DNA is TGTGCCAGCAGCCCCCGCAGGGGGGTATCCTACGAGCAGTACTTC. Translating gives CASSPRRGVSYEQYF. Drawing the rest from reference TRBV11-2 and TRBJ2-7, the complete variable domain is EAGVAQSPRYKIIEKRQSVAFWCNPISGHATLYWYQQILGQGPKLLIQFQNNGVVDDSQLPKDRFSAERLKGVDSTLKIQPAKLEDSAVYLCASSPRRGVSYEQYFGPGTRLTVT.

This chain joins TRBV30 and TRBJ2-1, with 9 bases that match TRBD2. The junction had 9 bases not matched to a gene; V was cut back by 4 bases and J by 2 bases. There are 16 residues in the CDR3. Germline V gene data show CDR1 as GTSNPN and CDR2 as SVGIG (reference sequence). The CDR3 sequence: CAWTGSGRITYNEQFF. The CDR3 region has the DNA TGTGCCTGGACCGGAAGCGGGAGGATCACCTACAATGAGCAGTTCTTC.

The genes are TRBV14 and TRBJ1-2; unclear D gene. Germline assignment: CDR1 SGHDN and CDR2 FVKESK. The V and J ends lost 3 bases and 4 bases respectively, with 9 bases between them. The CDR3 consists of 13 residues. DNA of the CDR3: TGTGCCAGCAGCCAGACGCAGGCCTATGGCTACACCTTC. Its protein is CASSQTQAYGYTF.

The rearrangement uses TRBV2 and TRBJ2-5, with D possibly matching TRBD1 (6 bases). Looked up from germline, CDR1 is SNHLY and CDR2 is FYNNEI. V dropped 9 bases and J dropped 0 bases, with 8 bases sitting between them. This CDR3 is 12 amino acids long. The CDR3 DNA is TGTGCCAGTTACAGGGACCAAGAGACCCAGTACTTC. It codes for CASYRDQETQYF.

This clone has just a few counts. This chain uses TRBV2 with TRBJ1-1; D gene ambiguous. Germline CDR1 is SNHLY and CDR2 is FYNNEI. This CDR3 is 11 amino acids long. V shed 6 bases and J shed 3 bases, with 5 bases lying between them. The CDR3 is CASREDTEAFF. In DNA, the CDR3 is TGTGCCAGCAGGGAGGACACTGAAGCTTTCTTT. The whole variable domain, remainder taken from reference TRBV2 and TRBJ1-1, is EPEVTQTPSHQVTQMGQEVILRCVPISNHLYFYWYRQILGQKVEFLVSFYNNEISEKSEIFDDQFSVERPDGSNFTLKIRSTKLEDSAMYFCASREDTEAFFGQGTRLTVV.

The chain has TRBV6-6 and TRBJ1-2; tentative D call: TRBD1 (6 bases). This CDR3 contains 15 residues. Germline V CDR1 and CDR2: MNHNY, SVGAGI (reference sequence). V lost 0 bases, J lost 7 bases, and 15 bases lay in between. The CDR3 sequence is CASSYSTGTQGGYTF. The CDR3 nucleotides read TGTGCCAGCAGTTACTCTACAGGGACCCAAGGTGGCTACACCTTC.

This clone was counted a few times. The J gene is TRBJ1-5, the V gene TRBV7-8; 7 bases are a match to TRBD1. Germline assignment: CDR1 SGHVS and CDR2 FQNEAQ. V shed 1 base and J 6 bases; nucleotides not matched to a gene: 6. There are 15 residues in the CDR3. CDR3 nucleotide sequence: TGTGCCAGCAGCTTAGATGACAGGGCTTCTCAGCCCCAGCATTTT. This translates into CASSLDDRASQPQHF.

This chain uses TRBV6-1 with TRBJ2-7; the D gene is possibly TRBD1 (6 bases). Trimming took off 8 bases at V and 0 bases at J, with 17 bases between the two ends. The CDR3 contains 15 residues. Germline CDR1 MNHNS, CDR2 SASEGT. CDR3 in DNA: TGTGCCAGCGGGGAAGGACAGACTACCTCCTACGAGCAGTACTTC. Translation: CASGEGQTTSYEQYF.

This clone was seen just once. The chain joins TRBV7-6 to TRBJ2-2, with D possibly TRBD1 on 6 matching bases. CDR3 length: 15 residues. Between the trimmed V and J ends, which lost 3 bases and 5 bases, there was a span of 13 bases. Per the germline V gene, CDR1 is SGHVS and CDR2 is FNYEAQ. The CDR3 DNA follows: TGTGCCAGCAGCTTCTTGGGGGCCGAGACCGGGGAGCTGTTTTTT. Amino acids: CASSFLGAETGELFF.

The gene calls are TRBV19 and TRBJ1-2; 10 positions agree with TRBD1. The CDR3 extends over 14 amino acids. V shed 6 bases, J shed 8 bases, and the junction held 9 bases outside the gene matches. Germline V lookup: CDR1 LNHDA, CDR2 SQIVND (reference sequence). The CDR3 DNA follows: TGTGCCAGTAGGGGACAGGGGTCGCAAGGGGGCTACACCTTC. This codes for CASRGQGSQGGYTF. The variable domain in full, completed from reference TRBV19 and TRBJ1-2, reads DGGITQSPKYLFRKEGQNVTLSCEQNLNHDAMYWYRQDPGQGLRLIYYSQIVNDFQKGDIAEGYSVSREKKESFPLTVTSAQKNPTAFYLCASRGQGSQGGYTFGSGTRLTVV.

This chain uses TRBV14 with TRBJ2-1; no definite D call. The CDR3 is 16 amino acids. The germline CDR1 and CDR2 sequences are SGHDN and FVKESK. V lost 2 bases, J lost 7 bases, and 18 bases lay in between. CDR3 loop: CASSQRTLSFGNEQFF. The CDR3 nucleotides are TGTGCCAGCAGCCAACGAACACTAAGTTTTGGTAATGAGCAGTTCTTC.

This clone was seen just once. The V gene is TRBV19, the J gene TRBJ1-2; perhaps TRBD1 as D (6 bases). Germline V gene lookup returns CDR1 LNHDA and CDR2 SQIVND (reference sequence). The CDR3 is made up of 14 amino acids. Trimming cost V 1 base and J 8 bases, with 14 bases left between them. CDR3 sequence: CASSIGAGAQGYTF. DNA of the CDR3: TGTGCCAGTAGTATAGGAGCAGGGGCGCAGGGCTACACCTTC. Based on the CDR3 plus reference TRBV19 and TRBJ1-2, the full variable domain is DGGITQSPKYLFRKEGQNVTLSCEQNLNHDAMYWYRQDPGQGLRLIYYSQIVNDFQKGDIAEGYSVSREKKESFPLTVTSAQKNPTAFYLCASSIGAGAQGYTFGSGTRLTVV.

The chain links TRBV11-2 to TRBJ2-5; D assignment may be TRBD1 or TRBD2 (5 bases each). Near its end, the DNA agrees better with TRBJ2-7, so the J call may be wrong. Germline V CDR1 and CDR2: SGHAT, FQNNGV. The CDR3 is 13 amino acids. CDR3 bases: TGTGCCAGCAGCTTGAGAGGGACCAACGAGCAGTACTTC. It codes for CASSLRGTNEQYF.

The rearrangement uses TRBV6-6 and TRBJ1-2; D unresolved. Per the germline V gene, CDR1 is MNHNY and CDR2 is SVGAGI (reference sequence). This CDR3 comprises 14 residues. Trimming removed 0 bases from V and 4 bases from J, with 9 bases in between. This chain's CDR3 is CASSYSAVRYGYTF. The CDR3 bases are TGTGCCAGCAGTTACTCGGCGGTGCGCTATGGCTACACCTTC.

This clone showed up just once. CDR3 bases: TGTGCCAGCAGCTTGGCCCAATTCCGGGACAGAGGAGGTGAGCAGTTCTTC. Translating gives CASSLAQFRDRGGEQFF. The rearrangement links TRBV5-6 to TRBJ2-1; 7 bases fit TRBD1. With 0 bases clipped from V and 9 bases from J, the junction kept 15 bases outside the gene matches. CDR1 is SGHDT, CDR2 YYEEEE, per germline. The CDR3 is 17 residues long.

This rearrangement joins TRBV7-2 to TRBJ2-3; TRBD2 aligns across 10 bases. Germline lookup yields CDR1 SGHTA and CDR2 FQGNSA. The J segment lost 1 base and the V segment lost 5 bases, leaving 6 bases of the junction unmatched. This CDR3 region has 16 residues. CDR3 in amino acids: CASSGRGTSGTDTQYF. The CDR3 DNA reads TGTGCCAGCAGCGGTAGAGGGACTAGCGGCACAGATACGCAGTATTTT.

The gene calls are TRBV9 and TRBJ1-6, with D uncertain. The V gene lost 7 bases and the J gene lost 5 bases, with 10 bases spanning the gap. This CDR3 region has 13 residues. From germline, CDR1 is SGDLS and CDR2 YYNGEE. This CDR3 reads CASSQDHNSPLHF. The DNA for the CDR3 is TGTGCCAGCTCCCAGGACCATAATTCACCCCTCCACTTT.

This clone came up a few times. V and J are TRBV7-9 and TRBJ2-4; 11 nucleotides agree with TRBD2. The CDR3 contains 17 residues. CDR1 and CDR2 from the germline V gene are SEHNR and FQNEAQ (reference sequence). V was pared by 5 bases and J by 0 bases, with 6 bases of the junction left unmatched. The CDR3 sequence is CASSPASGGRAKNIQYF. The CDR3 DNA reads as TGTGCCAGCAGCCCCGCTAGCGGGGGGAGAGCCAAAAACATTCAGTACTTC. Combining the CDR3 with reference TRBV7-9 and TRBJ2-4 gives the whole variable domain DTGVSQNPRHKITKRGQNVTFRCDPISEHNRLYWYRQTLGQGPEFLTYFQNEAQLEKSRLLSDRFSAERPKGSFSTLEIQRTEQGDSAMYLCASSPASGGRAKNIQYFGAGTRLSVL.

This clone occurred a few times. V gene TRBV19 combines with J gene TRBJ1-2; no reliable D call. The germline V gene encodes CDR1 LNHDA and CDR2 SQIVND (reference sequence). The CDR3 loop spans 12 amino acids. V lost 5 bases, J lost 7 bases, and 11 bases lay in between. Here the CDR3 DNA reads TGTGCCAGTAGTTCGGCGTACCTTGGCTACACCTTC. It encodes CASSSAYLGYTF. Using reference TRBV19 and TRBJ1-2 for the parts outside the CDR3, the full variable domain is DGGITQSPKYLFRKEGQNVTLSCEQNLNHDAMYWYRQDPGQGLRLIYYSQIVNDFQKGDIAEGYSVSREKKESFPLTVTSAQKNPTAFYLCASSSAYLGYTFGSGTRLTVV.